This is a list of T cell receptor beta chains from one sample in a study of T and B cells in COVID-19 patients. TCRdb reanalysed the multiplex PCR reads using MiXCR and keeps one entry per CDR3 protein. The data contain fewer than 6,500 distinct CDR3 sequences, roughly 21% of them singletons. Sequenced material: blood. These TCRs come from a human donor who had recovered from COVID-19. The CDR3 runs from the conserved cysteine through the conserved F or W. The D gene is left open where the match is weak. Only some rows state a clone size, as once, few, many or a class for expanded clones.

v_gene	j_gene	abundance	d_gene	CDR3nt	CDR3aa
TRBV12-3/TRBV12-4	TRBJ1-2	few	.	TGTGCCAGCAGTTCTCCTTCCGGGTCGGTGAAGACCTTC	CASSSPSGSVKTF
TRBV20-1	TRBJ2-7	few	.	TGCAGTGCTCCCGGGGCCGATAAGGACGAGCAGTACTTC	CSAPGADKDEQYF
TRBV7-6	TRBJ2-5	many	.	TGTGCCAGCAGCTTTCCCCATCAGGGTAAAGAGACCCAGTACTTC	CASSFPHQGKETQYF
TRBV6-5	TRBJ2-3	.	TRBD2	TGTGCCAGCAGTTACTCTGGCGGGAGGGAGTCAAGCACAGATACGCAGTATTTT	CASSYSGGRESSTDTQYF
TRBV19	TRBJ1-4	medium-sized	.	TGTGCCAGTAGTACCCGGGCAGAAAAACTGTTTTTT	CASSTRAEKLFF
TRBV6-5	TRBJ2-3	medium-sized	.	TGTGCCAGCAGTTACTCTACTGAAGACCTCACAGATACGCAGTATTTT	CASSYSTEDLTDTQYF
TRBV12-3/TRBV12-4	TRBJ2-5	medium-sized	TRBD1	TGTGCCAGCAGCCCAACAGGGGCTAGACAAGAGACCCAGTACTTC	CASSPTGARQETQYF
TRBV9	TRBJ2-3	.	.	TGTGCCAGCAGCGTCCAGGGGATAGATACGCAGTATTTT	CASSVQGIDTQYF
TRBV9	TRBJ1-6	few	TRBD1	TGTGCCAGCAGCGTAGACGCAGGGGGGTGGGGTTCACCCCTCCACTTT	CASSVDAGGWGSPLHF
TRBV7-9	TRBJ1-5	few	.	TGTGCCAGCAGCTCTAGCAATGGGGCCCAGCCCCAGCATTTT	CASSSSNGAQPQHF
TRBV28	TRBJ2-3	.	.	TGTGCCAGCAGTTTTGACAGGAGAAGCACAGATACGCAGTATTTT	CASSFDRRSTDTQYF
TRBV28	TRBJ1-5	.	.	TGTGCCAGCAGCCTTGGGACACCCCAGCATTTT	CASSLGTPQHF
TRBV6-2/TRBV6-3	TRBJ1-5	few	.	TGTGCCAGCAGTTACTCGAGTTGGGGTCGGGGTCGAGGACGGATCCTTTGGCAGCCCCAGCATTTT	CASSYSSWGRGRGRILWQPQHF
TRBV2	TRBJ2-3	.	.	TGTGCCAGCAGGGACCGGGACCCCGAAGATACGCAGTATTTT	CASRDRDPEDTQYF